This TCR beta chain appears in the sequencing data of a study of T cell repertoires in cytomegalovirus infection. At the level of the study: Based on public TCR beta signatures, there were indications of CMV infection and of a matching HLA type. Regarding the study as a whole: Based on cumulative public TCR beta family frequency, carriers of CMV plus the relevant HLA were identified. Dominant in the ex vivo response were TCR beta clonotypes restricted by HLA-C and specific for CMV.

The CDR3 has 14 amino acids. Looked up from germline, CDR1 is DFQATT and CDR2 is SNEGSKA (reference sequence). V lost 3 bases, J lost 6 bases, and 8 bases stayed unmatched. Via MiXCR, TCRdb re-called the reads, giving one row per CDR3 protein. The table shows roughly 280,000 distinct CDR3 sequences, with roughly a fifth occurring only once. In the case of this clonotype: Antigen specificity is unknown.

The TCR originated in a human donor in good health (CMV status not recorded). Some clones in this sample may be carry-over from other donors' samples. V usage is TRBV20-1 and J usage is TRBJ2-7; 10 bases are shared with TRBD1. This specimen consisted of cultured PBMCs, obtained from culture after CMV antigen stimulation. This CDR3 reads CSASLGQGKSEQYF. The CDR3 bases are TGCAGTGCTAGTCTGGGACAGGGGAAGAGCGAGCAGTACTTC.